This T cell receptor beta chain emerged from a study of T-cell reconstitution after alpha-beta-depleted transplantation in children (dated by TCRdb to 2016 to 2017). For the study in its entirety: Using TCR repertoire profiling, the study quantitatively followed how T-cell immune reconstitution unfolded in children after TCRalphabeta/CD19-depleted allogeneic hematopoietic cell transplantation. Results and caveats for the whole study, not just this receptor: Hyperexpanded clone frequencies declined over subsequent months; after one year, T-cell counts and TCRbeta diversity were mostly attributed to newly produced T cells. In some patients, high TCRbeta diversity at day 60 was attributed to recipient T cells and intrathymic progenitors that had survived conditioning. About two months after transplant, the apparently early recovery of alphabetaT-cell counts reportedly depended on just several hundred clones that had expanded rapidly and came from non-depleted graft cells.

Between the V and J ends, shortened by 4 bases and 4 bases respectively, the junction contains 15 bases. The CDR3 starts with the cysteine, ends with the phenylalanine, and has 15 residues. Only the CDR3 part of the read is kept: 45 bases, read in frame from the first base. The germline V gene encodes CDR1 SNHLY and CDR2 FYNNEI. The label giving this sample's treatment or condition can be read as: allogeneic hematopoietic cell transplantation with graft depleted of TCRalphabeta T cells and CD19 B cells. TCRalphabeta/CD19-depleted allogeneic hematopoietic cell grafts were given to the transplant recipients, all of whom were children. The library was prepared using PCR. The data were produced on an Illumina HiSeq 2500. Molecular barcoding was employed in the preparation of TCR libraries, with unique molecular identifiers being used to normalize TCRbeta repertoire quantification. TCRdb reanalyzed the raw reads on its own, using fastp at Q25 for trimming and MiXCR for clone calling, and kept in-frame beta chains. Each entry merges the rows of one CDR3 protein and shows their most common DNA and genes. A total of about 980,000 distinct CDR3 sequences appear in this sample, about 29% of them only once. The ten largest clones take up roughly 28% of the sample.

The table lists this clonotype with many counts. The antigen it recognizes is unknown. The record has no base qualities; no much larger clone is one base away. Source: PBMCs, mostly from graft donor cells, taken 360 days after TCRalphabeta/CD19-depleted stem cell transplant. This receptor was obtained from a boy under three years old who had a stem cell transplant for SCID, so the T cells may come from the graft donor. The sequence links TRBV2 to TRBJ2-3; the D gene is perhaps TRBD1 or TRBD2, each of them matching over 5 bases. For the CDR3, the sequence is CASSALPGPSDTQYF. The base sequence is TGTGCCAGCAGTGCCCTACCGGGACCTTCAGATACGCAGTATTTT.